The entry below describes one T cell receptor beta chain. In germline, CDR1 is MNHEY, CDR2 SVGAGI. The length of the CDR3 is 19 residues. The V end lost 4 bases, the J end lost 6 bases, and 28 bases lay between the germline ends. TCRdb independently ran MiXCR on the RT-PCR reads; one entry per CDR3 protein. The sample carries more than 600,000 distinct CDR3 sequences, more than 13% recorded once. The specimen sequenced was memory CD4+ T cells from blood. The TCR sequence derives from a female donor in good health, serving as a healthy control. V and J are TRBV6-5 and TRBJ2-1; D is perhaps TRBD2 (6 bases). The CDR3 DNA follows: TGTGCCAGCAGTTTGTCTAGCGCAGTTTTGGGTGGGGGTTTCAATGAGCAGTTCTTC. Protein product: CASSLSSAVLGGGFNEQFF.